This T cell receptor beta chain originates from a study of blood T cell repertoires in COVID-19. CDR1 is SGHDN and CDR2 is FVKESK in the germline V gene. V lost 2 bases, J lost 4 bases, and 11 bases lay in between. The CDR3 consists of 15 residues. Data came from immunoSEQ multiplex PCR; TCRdb stores just in-frame clones and leaves some out. This sample carries about 140,000 clones, around nine tenths of them seen once, and the ten largest clones take more than 9%. The gene calls are TRBV14 and TRBJ2-2; a weak D match, TRBD1 (5 bases). This receptor was identified in a man aged 50-59 years with active or convalescent COVID-19. Sequences were obtained from peripheral blood. CDR3 sequence: CASSQNRILTGELFF. The CDR3 DNA reads TGTGCCAGCAGCCAAAACAGGATACTCACCGGGGAGCTGTTTTTT.